These 19 T cell receptor beta chains share one sample of origin, sequenced in a study of T cells in tuberculosis. The time point here: new active TB diagnosis, blood taken before or within 7 days of starting treatment. The repertoire was sequenced with immunoSEQ multiplex PCR; TCRdb's copy has only in-frame clones and lacks some. The repertoire has 30,000 to 35,000 clones, approximately 93% of them found once; the top ten carry about an eighth. The sample in question was PBMCs, obtained at tuberculosis diagnosis. These receptors were collected from an adult with tuberculosis.

This clone was recorded once. The J gene is TRBJ2-7, the V gene TRBV5-1; the D is unclear. The V and J ends lost 0 bases and 4 bases respectively, with 14 bases between them. The CDR3 is 15 amino acids. Per the germline V gene, CDR1 is SGHRS and CDR2 is YFSETQ. The CDR3 DNA sequence: TGCGCCAGCAGCTTGGCCGGTAGCAGAAGTTACGAGCAGTACTTC. The encoded protein is CASSLAGSRSYEQYF.

This clone was seen only once. The genes are TRBV6-1 and TRBJ1-4; 8 nucleotides line up with TRBD1. The CDR3 runs 16 residues. The J segment lost 7 bases and the V segment lost 0 bases, leaving 7 bases of the junction unmatched. CDR1 MNHNS and CDR2 SASEGT come from the germline V gene. CDR3 sequence reads: CASSEATTGDSEKLFF. In DNA, the CDR3 is TGTGCCAGCAGTGAAGCGACGACAGGGGATAGTGAAAAACTGTTTTTT.

J is TRBJ1-3 and V is TRBV2, with a possible D match to TRBD1 (5 bases). This CDR3 comprises 13 residues. Germline CDR1 and CDR2: SNHLY and FYNNEI. Trimming stripped 8 bases from V and 1 base from J, with 9 bases between. The CDR3 DNA follows: TGTGCCAGCTTCCCAGGGTCTGGAAACACCATATATTTT. The encoded protein is CASFPGSGNTIYF.

This clone was seen only once. V is TRBV28 and J is TRBJ2-5, with a possible D match to TRBD1 (5 bases). V was shortened by 8 bases and J by 5 bases, with 15 bases between the two germline ends. The CDR3 loop spans 13 amino acids. CDR1 is MDHEN, CDR2 SYDVKM, per germline. CDR3 protein: CASLGRARETQYF. CDR3 nucleotide sequence: TGTGCCAGCTTAGGCAGGGCGCGTGAGACCCAGTACTTC.

This chain joins TRBV9 and TRBJ2-7; 12 positions agree with TRBD1. Germline CDR1 is SGDLS and CDR2 is YYNGEE. The trim removed 4 bases at V and 6 bases at J, leaving 8 bases unmatched. CDR3 length: 15 amino acids. The CDR3 nucleotides are TGTGCCAGCAGCCCCCGGGGGGGACAGGGGGCCGAGCAGTACTTC. Translating gives CASSPRGGQGAEQYF.

V gene TRBV13 combines with J gene TRBJ1-1; 7 nucleotides agree with TRBD1. The V gene's germline CDR1 is PRHDT and CDR2 FYEKMQ (reference sequence). The CDR3 runs to 15 residues. V dropped 4 bases and J dropped 2; count of bases not matched to a gene: 7. The CDR3 sequence: CASSYGRDRNTEAFF. CDR3 coding DNA: TGTGCCAGCAGCTATGGGCGGGACAGAAACACTGAAGCTTTCTTT.

The rearrangement links TRBV27 to TRBJ1-1, with 8 bases aligning to TRBD1. V shed 6 bases, J shed 4 bases, and the junction held 4 bases outside the gene matches. Germline assignment: CDR1 MNHEY and CDR2 SMNVEV (reference sequence). The CDR3 contains 13 residues. The CDR3 nucleotides read TGTGCCAGCAGATACACAGGGGGCACTGAAGCTTTCTTT. Translating gives CASRYTGGTEAFF.

The chain carries TRBV9 and TRBJ2-7, with D unresolved. The CDR3 spans 14 residues. V lost 0 bases and J 5 bases, leaving 12 bases between the germline ends. CDR1 and CDR2 (germline): SGDLS, YYNGEE. CDR3 sequence reads: CASSVGDTSDEQYF. The DNA of the CDR3 is TGTGCCAGCAGCGTAGGAGACACGTCTGACGAGCAGTACTTC. The variable domain in full, with the rest retrieved from reference TRBV9 and TRBJ2-7, is DSGVTQTPKHLITATGQRVTLRCSPRSGDLSVYWYQQSLDQGLQFLIQYYNGEERAKGNILERFSAQQFPDLHSELNLSSLELGDSALYFCASSVGDTSDEQYFGPGTRLTVT.

The chain uses TRBV19 and TRBJ1-2; TRBD1 matches at 8 bases. This CDR3 contains 15 residues. J gave up 2 bases and V 1 base, and 3 bases lay outside the gene matches. CDR1 is LNHDA and CDR2 is SQIVND in the germline V gene (reference sequence). CDR3 in amino acids: CASSIGGQGNYGYTF. DNA of the CDR3: TGTGCCAGTAGTATAGGAGGACAGGGAAACTATGGCTACACCTTC.

The chain uses TRBV27 and TRBJ1-5; D remains ambiguous. This CDR3 has 13 amino acids. Trimming pared 3 bases from V and 3 bases from J, leaving 6 bases between. Germline CDR1 is MNHEY and CDR2 is SMNVEV (reference sequence). Here the CDR3 DNA reads TGTGCCAGCAGTTTCGACATCAATCAGCCCCAGCATTTT. Translation gives CASSFDINQPQHF.

The chain is built from TRBV19 and TRBJ1-5; D unresolved. The CDR3 extends over 16 amino acids. V shed 0 bases and J shed 5 bases, with 14 bases lying between them. Germline lookup yields CDR1 LNHDA and CDR2 SQIVND (reference sequence). CDR3 sequence: CASSIDRGIRDQPQHF. The CDR3 region has the DNA TGTGCCAGTAGTATAGATCGCGGGATTAGGGATCAGCCCCAGCATTTT.

This rearrangement joins TRBV5-8 to TRBJ2-1; D is perhaps TRBD2 (6 bases). The CDR3 consists of 13 residues. Germline V gives CDR1 SGHTS, CDR2 YDEGEE. The V end lost 4 bases, the J end lost 4 bases, and 9 bases lay between the germline ends. Here the CDR3 DNA reads TGTGCCAGCAGCCTTGGACTATACAATGAGCAGTTCTTC. Encoded protein: CASSLGLYNEQFF.

The CDR3 DNA follows: TGTGCCTGGAGTCAGCAGGGGCTAACTGAAGCTTTCTTT. It translates to CAWSQQGLTEAFF. This chain links TRBV30 with TRBJ1-1; D is possibly TRBD1 (6 bases). Germline-derived CDR1 and CDR2 are GTSNPN and SVGIG (reference sequence). The CDR3 spans 13 residues. V lost 2 bases and J 5 bases, leaving 12 bases between the germline ends.

This clone was detected once. One end of the junction does not line up with germline, which may come from a read error. The chain is built from TRBV7-8 and TRBJ2-7, with D maybe TRBD1 (6 bases). Looked up from germline, CDR1 is SGHVS and CDR2 is FQNEAQ. There are 13 residues in the CDR3. CDR3 sequence: CASSLETGDPLAF. The CDR3 DNA sequence: TGTGCCAGCAGCTTAGAGACAGGCGACCCATTAGCTTTC.

CDR3 coding DNA: TGCGCCAGCAGCCAGTCGGGACAGGGGGCAGGGGAGCAGTACTTC. This gives the protein CASSQSGQGAGEQYF. This chain links TRBV4-1 with TRBJ2-7, with 12 positions matching TRBD1. The germline gives CDR1 MGHRA, CDR2 YSYEKL. V lost 3 bases and J lost 7; bases outside the gene matches: 7. The CDR3 length is 15 residues.

The chain joins TRBV9 to TRBJ1-2, with D perhaps matching TRBD1 (6 bases). Germline CDR1 and CDR2: SGDLS and YYNGEE. The CDR3 sequence is 15 residues long. Trimming took off 0 bases at V and 6 bases at J, with 15 bases between the two ends. CDR3 sequence reads: CASSVGTGNFNGYTF. As DNA, the CDR3 is TGTGCCAGCAGCGTAGGCACAGGGAATTTCAATGGCTACACCTTC.

This chain uses TRBV11-2 with TRBJ2-7; 7 nucleotides align to TRBD2. This CDR3 comprises 16 residues. CDR1 is SGHAT and CDR2 is FQNNGV in the germline V gene. V dropped 6 bases and J dropped 4; count of bases not matched to a gene: 15. Here the CDR3 DNA reads TGTGCCAGCAGACCCGCCTTTGCGGGAGAAACTTACGAGCAGTACTTC. Protein sequence: CASRPAFAGETYEQYF.

The CDR3 DNA is TGCGCCAGCAGCCAAGACCCAGGGGGCGGCGAGACCCAGTACTTC. This gives the protein CASSQDPGGGETQYF. The V gene is TRBV4-1, the J gene TRBJ2-5; 8 bases agree with TRBD1. The junction had 5 bases not matched to a gene; V was cut back by 0 bases and J by 5 bases. This CDR3 has 15 residues. Germline V lookup: CDR1 MGHRA, CDR2 YSYEKL.

On this clone itself: A read error may account for a junction end that differs from germline. The rearrangement uses TRBV5-4 and TRBJ1-2; TRBD1 matches 12 bases. The CDR3 runs to 16 residues. Germline V gene lookup returns CDR1 SGHNT and CDR2 YYREEE (reference sequence). The CDR3 nucleotides are TGTGCCAGCAGTTTGGGACAGGGGGCATCGGTATATGGCTACACCTTC. Translated, it gives CASSLGQGASVYGYTF.